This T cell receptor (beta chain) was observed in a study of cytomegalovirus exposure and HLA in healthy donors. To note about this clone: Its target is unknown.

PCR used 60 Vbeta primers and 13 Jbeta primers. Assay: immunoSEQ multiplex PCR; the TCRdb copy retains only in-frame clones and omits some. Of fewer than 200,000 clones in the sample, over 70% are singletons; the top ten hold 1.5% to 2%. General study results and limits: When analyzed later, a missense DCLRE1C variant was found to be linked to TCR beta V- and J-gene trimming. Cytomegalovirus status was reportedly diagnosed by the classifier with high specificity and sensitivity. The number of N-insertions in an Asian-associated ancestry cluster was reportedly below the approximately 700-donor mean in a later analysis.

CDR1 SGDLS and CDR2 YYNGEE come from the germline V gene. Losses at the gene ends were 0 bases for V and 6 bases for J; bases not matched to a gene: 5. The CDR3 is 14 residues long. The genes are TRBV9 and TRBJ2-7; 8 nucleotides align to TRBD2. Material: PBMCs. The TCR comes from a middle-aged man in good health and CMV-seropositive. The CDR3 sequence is CASSVATGGLEQYF. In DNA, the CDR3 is TGTGCCAGCAGCGTAGCTACGGGAGGGCTCGAGCAGTACTTC.